This T cell receptor beta chain comes out of a study of blood T cell repertoires in COVID-19. Overall study context: COVID-19 samples collected from the United States, Italy and Spain covered acute and convalescent phases.

Libraries were prepared by immunoSEQ multiplex PCR; TCRdb keeps only in-frame clonotypes and omits some of them. Of 200,000 to 250,000 clones in the sample, around 85% are singletons; the top ten hold about 5.1%. Seattle's cohort entered during active infection and was followed longitudinally. Germline V CDR1 and CDR2: SGHNT, YYREEE (reference sequence). The CDR3 runs to 15 residues. V lost 3 bases and J lost 3; bases outside the gene matches: 7. The chain carries TRBV5-4 and TRBJ1-2; TRBD1 matches at 8 bases. What was sequenced was peripheral blood. The sequence was collected from a man in his fifties or sixties with COVID-19, enrolled during active disease. The CDR3 DNA reads TGTGCCAGCAGCTCCTGGACAGGGTTATACTATGGCTACACCTTC. Translating it yields CASSSWTGLYYGYTF.